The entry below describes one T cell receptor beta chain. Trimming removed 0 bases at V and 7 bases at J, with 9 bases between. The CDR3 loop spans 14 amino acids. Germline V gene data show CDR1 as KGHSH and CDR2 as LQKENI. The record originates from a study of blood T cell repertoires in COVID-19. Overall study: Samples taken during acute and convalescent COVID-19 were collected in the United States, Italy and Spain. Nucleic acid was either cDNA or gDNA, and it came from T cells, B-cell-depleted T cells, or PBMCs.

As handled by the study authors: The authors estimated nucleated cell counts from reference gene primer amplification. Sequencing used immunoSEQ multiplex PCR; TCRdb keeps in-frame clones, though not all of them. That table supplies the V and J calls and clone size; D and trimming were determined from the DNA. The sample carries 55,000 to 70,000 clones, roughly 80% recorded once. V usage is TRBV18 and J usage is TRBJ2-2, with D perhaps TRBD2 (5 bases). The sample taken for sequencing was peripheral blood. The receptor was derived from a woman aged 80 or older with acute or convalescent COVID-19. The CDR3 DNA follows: TGTGCCAGCTCACCACCTGCGGGCGGCGGGGAGCTGTTTTTT. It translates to CASSPPAGGGELFF.